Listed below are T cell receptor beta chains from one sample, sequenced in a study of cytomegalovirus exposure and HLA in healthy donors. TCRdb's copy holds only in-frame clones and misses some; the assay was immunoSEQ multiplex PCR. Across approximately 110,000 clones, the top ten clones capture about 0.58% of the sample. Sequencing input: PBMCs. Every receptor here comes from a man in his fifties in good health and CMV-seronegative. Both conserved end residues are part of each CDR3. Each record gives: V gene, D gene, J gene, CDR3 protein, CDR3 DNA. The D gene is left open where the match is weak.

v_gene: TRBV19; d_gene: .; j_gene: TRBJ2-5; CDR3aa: CASSYGGSRSQETQYF; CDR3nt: TGTGCCAGTAGTTACGGGGGAAGTAGAAGCCAAGAGACCCAGTACTTC
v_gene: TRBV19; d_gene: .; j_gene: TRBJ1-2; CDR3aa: CASSLGTGHLNYGYTF; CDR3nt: TGTGCCAGTAGCCTAGGTACGGGACATCTCAACTATGGCTACACCTTC
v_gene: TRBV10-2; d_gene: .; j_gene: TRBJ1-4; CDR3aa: CASSDIGGSTNEKLFF; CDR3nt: TGCGCCAGCAGTGATATCGGGGGATCAACTAATGAAAAACTGTTTTTT
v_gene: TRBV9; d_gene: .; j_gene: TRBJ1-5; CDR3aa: CASSVGGWGDQPQHF; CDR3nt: TGTGCCAGCAGCGTAGGGGGTTGGGGGGATCAGCCCCAGCATTTT
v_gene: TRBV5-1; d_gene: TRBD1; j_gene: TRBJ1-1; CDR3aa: CASSSDRMEAFF; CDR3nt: TGCGCCAGCAGCTCGGACAGGATGGAAGCTTTCTTT
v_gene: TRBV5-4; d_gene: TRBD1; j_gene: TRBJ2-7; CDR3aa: CASSFDRAGEQYF; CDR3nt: TGTGCCAGCAGCTTCGACAGGGCGGGCGAGCAGTACTTC
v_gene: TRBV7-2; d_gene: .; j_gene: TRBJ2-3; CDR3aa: CASSQGGRGTSTDTQYF; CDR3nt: TGTGCCAGCAGCCAGGGAGGTCGGGGGACTAGCACAGATACGCAGTATTTT
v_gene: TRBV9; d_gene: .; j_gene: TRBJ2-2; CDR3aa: CASSVGPGEANTGELFF; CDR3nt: TGTGCCAGCAGCGTGGGTCCGGGGGAGGCGAACACCGGGGAGCTGTTTTTT
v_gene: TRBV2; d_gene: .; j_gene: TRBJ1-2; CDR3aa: CASNVGLGSSYGYTF; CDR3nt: TGTGCCAGCAATGTTGGTCTGGGGAGTAGCTATGGCTACACCTTC
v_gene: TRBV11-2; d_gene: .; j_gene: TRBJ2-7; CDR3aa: CASSPAGPGDEQYF; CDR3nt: TGTGCCAGCAGCCCTGCGGGACCAGGTGACGAGCAGTACTTC
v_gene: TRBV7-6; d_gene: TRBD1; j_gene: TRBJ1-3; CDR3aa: CASSLGEARGTGNTIYF; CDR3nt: TGTGCCAGCAGCTTAGGGGAGGCCAGGGGGACCGGAAACACCATATATTTT
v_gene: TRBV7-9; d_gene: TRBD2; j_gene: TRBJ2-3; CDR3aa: CASSSRRGGTDTQYF; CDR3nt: TGTGCCAGCAGCTCCAGGCGGGGGGGCACAGATACGCAGTATTTT
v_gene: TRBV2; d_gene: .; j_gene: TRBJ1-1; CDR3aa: CASSVAPNTEAFF; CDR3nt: TGTGCCAGCAGTGTGGCCCCAAACACTGAAGCTTTCTTT
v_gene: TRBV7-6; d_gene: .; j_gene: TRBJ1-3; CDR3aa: CASSLAGQGSGNTIYF; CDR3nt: TGTGCCAGCAGCTTAGCGGGTCAGGGCTCTGGAAACACCATATATTTT
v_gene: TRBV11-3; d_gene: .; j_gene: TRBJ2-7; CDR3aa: CASSPSSYEQYF; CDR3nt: TGTGCCAGCAGCCCCTCCTCCTACGAGCAGTACTTC
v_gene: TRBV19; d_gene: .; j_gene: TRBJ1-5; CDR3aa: CASKRNRDSNQPQHF; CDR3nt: TGTGCCAGTAAGCGGAACAGGGATAGCAATCAGCCCCAGCATTTT
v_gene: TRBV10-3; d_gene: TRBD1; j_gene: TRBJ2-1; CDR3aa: CAISESAPGGEVNEQFF; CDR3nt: TGTGCCATCAGTGAGTCAGCCCCAGGGGGCGAAGTGAATGAGCAGTTCTTC
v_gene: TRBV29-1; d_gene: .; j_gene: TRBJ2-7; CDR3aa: CSVGQNEQYF; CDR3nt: TGCAGCGTTGGACAGAACGAGCAGTACTTC
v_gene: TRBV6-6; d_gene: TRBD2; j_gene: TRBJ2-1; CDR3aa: CASRDRLAGGFEQFF; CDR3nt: TGTGCCAGCAGGGACCGACTAGCGGGGGGGTTTGAGCAGTTCTTC